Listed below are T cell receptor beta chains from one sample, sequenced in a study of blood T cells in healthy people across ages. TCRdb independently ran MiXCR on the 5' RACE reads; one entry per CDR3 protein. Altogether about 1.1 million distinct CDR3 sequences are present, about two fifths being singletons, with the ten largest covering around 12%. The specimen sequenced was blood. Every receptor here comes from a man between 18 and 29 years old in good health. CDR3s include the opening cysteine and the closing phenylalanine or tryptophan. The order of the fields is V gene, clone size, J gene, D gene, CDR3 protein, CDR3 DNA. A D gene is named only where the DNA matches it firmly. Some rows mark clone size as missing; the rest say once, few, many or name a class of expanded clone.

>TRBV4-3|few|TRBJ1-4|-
CASSQDYGGFWEKLFF
TGCGCCAGCAGCCAAGATTACGGGGGGTTTTGGGAAAAACTGTTTTTT
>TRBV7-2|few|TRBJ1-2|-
CASSLMSRYGYTF
TGTGCCAGCAGCCTCATGAGTCGCTATGGCTACACCTTC
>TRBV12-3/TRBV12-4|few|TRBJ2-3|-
CASSAGGSTDTQYF
TGTGCCAGCAGTGCTGGGGGTAGCACAGATACGCAGTATTTT
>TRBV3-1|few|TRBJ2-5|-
CASSQRGGVETQYF
TGTGCCAGCAGCCAGAGGGGGGGTGTAGAGACCCAGTACTTC
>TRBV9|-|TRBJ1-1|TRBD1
CASRDGTGANTEAFF
TGTGCCAGCAGGGACGGGACAGGGGCGAACACTGAAGCTTTCTTT
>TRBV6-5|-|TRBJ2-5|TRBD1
CASSYSYGTAKETQYF
TGTGCCAGCAGTTACTCGTACGGGACAGCCAAAGAGACCCAGTACTTC
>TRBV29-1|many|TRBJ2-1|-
CSVFNRAVGLNEQFF
TGCAGCGTTTTTAACAGGGCGGTAGGGTTAAATGAGCAGTTCTTC
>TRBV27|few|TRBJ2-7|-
CASSPDSLNEQYF
TGTGCCAGCAGCCCGGACAGTCTGAACGAGCAGTACTTC
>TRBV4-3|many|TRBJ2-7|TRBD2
CASSQDWSSGGSNEQYF
TGCGCCAGCAGCCAAGATTGGTCTAGCGGGGGATCAAACGAGCAGTACTTC
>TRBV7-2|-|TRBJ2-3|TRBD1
CASSLRDRVSDTQYF
TGTGCCAGCAGCCTCCGGGACAGGGTGTCAGATACGCAGTATTTT
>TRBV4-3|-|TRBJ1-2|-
CASTYDVGVDKGYTF
TGCGCCAGCACCTATGATGTGGGGGTTGATAAGGGCTACACCTTC
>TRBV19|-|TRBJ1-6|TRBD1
CASRPRTGDGSYNSPLHF
TGTGCCAGTAGGCCCAGAACAGGGGATGGCTCCTATAATTCACCCCTCCACTTT
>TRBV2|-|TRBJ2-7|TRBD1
CASGRTGTVSPSEQYF
TGTGCCAGCGGTCGGACAGGGACCGTCTCGCCGTCCGAGCAGTACTTC
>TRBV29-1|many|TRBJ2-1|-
CSVDRPHEQFF
TGCAGCGTTGATCGGCCGCATGAGCAGTTCTTC
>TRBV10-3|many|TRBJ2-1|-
CAISDRRDNEQFF
TGTGCCATCAGTGATAGAAGGGATAATGAGCAGTTCTTC
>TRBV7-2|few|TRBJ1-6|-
CASSAINSSPLHF
TGTGCCAGCAGCGCGATAAATTCTTCACCCCTCCACTTT
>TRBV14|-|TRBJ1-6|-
CASSLNSARDSPLHF
TGTGCCAGCAGCCTCAATTCGGCCCGGGACTCACCCCTCCACTTT
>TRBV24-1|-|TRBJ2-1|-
CATPQQRHNERFF
TGTGCCACCCCACAACAGAGGCACAATGAGCGGTTCTTC
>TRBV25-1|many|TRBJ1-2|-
CASSENYGYTF
TGTGCCAGCAGTGAGAACTATGGCTACACCTTC
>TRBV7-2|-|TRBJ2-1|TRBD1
CASSLASLTGGGTYNEQFF
TGTGCCAGCAGCTTAGCTTCTCTTACAGGGGGCGGGACCTACAATGAGCAGTTCTTC
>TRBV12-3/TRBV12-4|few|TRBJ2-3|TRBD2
CASSLLAGGPTDTQYF
TGTGCCAGCAGCCTACTAGCGGGGGGCCCCACAGATACGCAGTATTTT
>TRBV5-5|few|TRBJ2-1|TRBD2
CASSLLAASSYNEQFF
TGTGCCAGCAGCTTGCTAGCGGCGAGCTCCTACAATGAGCAGTTCTTC
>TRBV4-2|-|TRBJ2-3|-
CASSPSREGSRDTQYF
TGTGCCAGCAGCCCCTCGAGAGAGGGTTCTAGAGATACGCAGTATTTT
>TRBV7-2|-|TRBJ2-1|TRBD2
CASSSMGLWNYNEQFF
TGTGCCAGCAGCTCCATGGGACTATGGAACTACAATGAGCAGTTCTTC
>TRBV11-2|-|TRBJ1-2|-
CASSSNRGANYGYTF
TGTGCCAGCAGCTCGAATCGGGGGGCCAACTATGGCTACACCTTC
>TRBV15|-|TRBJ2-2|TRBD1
CATSTGTGNTGELFF
TGTGCCACCAGCACCGGGACAGGGAACACCGGGGAGCTGTTTTTT
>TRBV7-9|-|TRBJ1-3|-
CASNQLDSGNTIYF
TGTGCCAGCAACCAGCTTGACTCTGGAAACACCATATATTTT
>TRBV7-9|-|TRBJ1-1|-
CASSLATWYNTEAFF
TGTGCCAGCAGCTTAGCGACGTGGTATAACACTGAAGCTTTCTTT